This T cell receptor (beta chain) was recovered during a study of shared clonotypes between healthy human individuals (TCRdb year 2020). With regard to the full study: The cohort included three men and a couple of women between 18 and 49 years of age. For each donor, CD4 naive and CD4 memory were each run on three plates, CD8 naive on two plates, and CD8 memory on one plate. To estimate repertoire size and how much clonotypes are shared between individuals, the study performed deep sequencing of blood TCR repertoires from roughly five healthy adults. Different laboratories and diverse techniques were used to prepare libraries and sequence TCR repertoires, to increase sequencing depth and limit assay-specific biases. Leukapheresis yielded between about 0.85 and 10 billion PBMCs per donor. Results and caveats for the whole study, not just this receptor: The genetic and exposure-history diversity represented was limited by the small number of donors. Sampling was restricted to blood, and TCR repertoires in tissue are likely to differ from TCR repertoires in blood. Larger estimated clonotype richness was generally found for naive subsets than for memory subsets. Compared with non-shared clonotypes, the clonotypes found in all four sorted-subset donors had higher generation probabilities. Pairwise subsampling led to the expectation that sequencing depth would affect the degree of clonotype sharing among donors. Across a handful of donors, roughly 5.1% of naive CD4, more than 3% of naive CD8, 2% to 2.5% of memory CD4, and approximately 0.4% of memory CD8 clonotypes were shared. Incomplete sequencing was indicated by rarefaction of sorted-subset datasets, despite the large sequencing depth.

The donors were healthy, HIV-negative adults who had no recently reported acute infections or vaccinations. Only Caucasian adults living in Nashville, Tennessee, USA were represented among the donors. CD4+ T cells were enriched by magnetic negative selection; naive cells were then positively selected on CD45RA, and the negative fraction formed the memory subset. After blood collection by leukapheresis, PBMCs were isolated using Ficoll-Histopaque density gradient centrifugation and then cryopreserved in the vapor phase of liquid nitrogen. Analytical flow cytometry was used to check the purity and quantity of each magnetically sorted T cell population. Genomic DNA was isolated from every sorted fraction and measured by UV absorbance on a Nanodrop 2000c. Using the deep immunoSEQ assay, multiplex PCR amplified TCR CDR3 regions from genomic DNA. Extracted genomic DNA from each cell subset was spread evenly across all wells of several immunoSEQ 96-well plates, with each plate serving as a replicate. Each replicate PCR for sorted subsets received roughly 200 ng genomic DNA, equal to about 29,000 T cell genomes. Purified libraries were measured with a Qubit 3.0 fluorometer, size-checked on a Bioanalyzer 2100, and measured again with the KAPA Library Quantification kit. A separate single-read 150-cycle Illumina NextSeq 550 flow cell was used to sequence each immunoSEQ 96-well plate. The study's own analysis went as follows. Because the immunoSEQ output held only junctional sequences and lacked quality scores, the filtering could not match the filtering applied to full-length reads. Sequences were annotated with PyIR, a Python wrapper for IgBLAST v1.9, using IMGT germline references to assign V/J genes and CDR3. Reads with weak V/J assignments (E-value above 1e-6), missing CDR3, stop codons, out-of-frame junctions, or ambiguous translated residues were removed. A V3J clonotype was defined by an identical inferred V gene, J gene, and CDR3 amino acid sequence. Percentage overlap between repertoires was calculated by dividing the number of shared unique clonotypes by the size of the smaller repertoire. Three approaches were used to assess repertoire richness: RTK rarefaction, the Chao1 estimator, and Recon v2.1 estimates of unobserved clonotypes. Generation probabilities for all TCRbeta clonotypes obtained by the gDNA method from a handful of donors were computed using OLGA. Entries here come from immuneACCESS through TCRdb and include only in-frame sequences with V and J called. Some clones fail to appear in such tables; in the studies checked, an unresolved V gene covers under half of the shortfall, and the cause of the remainder is unknown. V and J calls and clone size are given by that table; D and trimming were obtained from the DNA. The sample includes over a million clones, with approximately 72% observed a single time. The leading ten clones occupy 1.2% to 1.5% of the sample.

The germline V end is reduced by 4 bases and the J end by 1 base; junction bases left unmatched: 6. CDR1 and CDR2, per the germline V gene, are SGDLS and YYNGEE. Including cysteine and phenylalanine, the CDR3 has 16 amino acids. The retained sequence is limited to the CDR3, 48 bases, with the frame set at the first base. A word on this clone: Its antigen remains undetermined. No qualities accompany the bases; no much larger clone lies one base away.

Input material: memory CD4+ T cells sorted from blood. Sample cell subset or site, as interpreted from the label and publication: CD45RA-negative fraction. The TCR comes from a man between 18 and 29 years old in good health. The chain couples TRBV9 to TRBJ2-3, and 10 bases in between align with TRBD1. CDR3 sequence: CASSPGQGVGTDTQYF. The sequenced DNA: TGTGCCAGCAGCCCAGGACAGGGGGTGGGCACAGATACGCAGTATTTT.